What follows are 10 T cell receptor beta chains derived from one specimen sequenced in a study of robustness of blood B and T cell sequencing. cDNA synthesis used template switching with a 5' universal priming oligo. Every cDNA molecule received a random 12-nucleotide UMI from the template-switch oligo. MiXCR, applied by TCRdb to the PCR reads, yields one record per CDR3 protein. The sample lists under 4,500 distinct CDR3 sequences, around 50% occurring once. Instead of genomic DNA, mRNA was used to measure TCR beta repertoires. The specimen sequenced was peripheral blood. The receptors were sampled from a human donor in good health.

This chain links TRBV15 with TRBJ1-1; D not certain. The CDR3 covers 14 residues. Germline assignment: CDR1 LNHNV and CDR2 YYDKDF (reference sequence). V lost 0 bases, J lost 1 base, and 6 bases lay in between. DNA of the CDR3: TGTGCCACCAGCAGAGAATGGGGGAACACTGAAGCTTTCTTT. This sequence encodes CATSREWGNTEAFF. The variable domain in full, completed from reference TRBV15 and TRBJ1-1, reads DAMVIQNPRYQVTQFGKPVTLSCSQTLNHNVMYWYQQKSSQAPKLLFHYYDKDFNNEADTPDNFQSRRPNTSFCFLDIRSPGLGDTAMYLCATSREWGNTEAFFGQGTRLTVV.

The genes are TRBV5-1 and TRBJ2-1; no firm D call. V was clipped by 0 bases and J by 5 bases, with 9 bases between them. CDR1 and CDR2 (germline): SGHRS, YFSETQ. CDR3 length: 14 amino acids. The CDR3 sequence is CASSLVGQNNEQFF. CDR3 sequence (DNA): TGCGCCAGCAGCTTGGTAGGTCAGAACAATGAGCAGTTCTTC.

J is TRBJ2-1 and V is TRBV15, with D perhaps matching TRBD1 (5 bases). Germline-derived CDR1 and CDR2 are LNHNV and YYDKDF (reference sequence). This CDR3 spans 15 amino acids. Trimming shortened V by 0 bases and J by 8 bases, and 14 bases separated the two germline ends. The DNA for the CDR3 is TGTGCCACCAGCAGAGATTTAGCCCCAGGGCATGAGCAGTTCTTC. Protein product: CATSRDLAPGHEQFF.

The chain links TRBV10-3 to TRBJ2-3; 7 positions match TRBD1. Germline V gene sequence: CDR1 ENHRY, CDR2 SYGVKD. CDR3 length equals 15 residues. With 2 bases clipped from V and 6 bases from J, the junction kept 8 bases outside the gene matches. CDR3 protein: CAISEQGGRQDTQYF. DNA for the CDR3: TGTGCCATCAGTGAGCAAGGGGGCAGACAGGATACGCAGTATTTT.

The chain combines TRBV11-2 with TRBJ1-4; D not certain. V was pared by 1 base and J by 1 base, with 7 bases between. The CDR3 runs 15 residues. The V gene's germline CDR1 is SGHAT and CDR2 FQNNGV. DNA of the CDR3: TGTGCCAGCAGCTTAGGAGAGAAAACTAATGAAAAACTGTTTTTT. The encoded protein is CASSLGEKTNEKLFF.

This clonotype was seen a few times. The chain uses TRBV27 and TRBJ1-5, with D possibly being TRBD1 (5 bases). This CDR3 comprises 13 residues. Trimming took 4 bases from V and 6 from J, leaving 10 bases between them. Germline lookup yields CDR1 MNHEY and CDR2 SMNVEV (reference sequence). The CDR3, as DNA: TGTGCCAGCAGTTCAGGGTCCGGTCAGCCCCAGCATTTT. Translating gives CASSSGSGQPQHF.

In this sample, this clonotype turned up a few times. The chain is built from TRBV7-6 and TRBJ2-3, with 9 bases that match TRBD1. Germline CDR1 reads SGHVS; CDR2 reads FNYEAQ. The V segment lost 4 bases and the J segment 1 base; nucleotides outside the gene matches: 6. The CDR3 consists of 16 residues. CDR3 protein: CASSSGQGWGTDTQYF. CDR3 sequence (DNA): TGTGCCAGCAGCTCGGGACAGGGCTGGGGCACAGATACGCAGTATTTT. The variable domain in full, with the rest retrieved from reference TRBV7-6 and TRBJ2-3, is GAGVSQSPRYKVTKRGQDVALRCDPISGHVSLYWYRQALGQGPEFLTYFNYEAQQDKSGLPNDRFSAERPEGSISTLTIQRTEQRDSAMYRCASSSGQGWGTDTQYFGPGTRLTVL.

The rearrangement uses TRBV27 and TRBJ1-1, with D possibly being TRBD1 (5 bases). Germline values: CDR1 MNHEY, CDR2 SMNVEV (reference sequence). This CDR3 is built from 13 residues. Trimming cost V 4 bases and J 5 bases, with 11 bases left between them. CDR3 sequence (DNA): TGTGCCAGCAGTTGGGGGTCGGGTACTGAAGCTTTCTTT. As protein: CASSWGSGTEAFF.

The chain recombines TRBV12-3 or TRBV12-4 with TRBJ1-4; D gene ambiguous. CDR3 length equals 12 residues. Trimming shortened V by 6 bases and J by 11 bases, and 13 bases separated the two germline ends. The CDR3 DNA is TGTGCCAGCAGAGGACCCGGGTTGAAACTGTTTTTT. Its protein product is CASRGPGLKLFF.

This clonotype was seen a few times. The rearrangement uses TRBV12-3 or TRBV12-4 and TRBJ1-2; D perhaps matches TRBD1 (5 bases). The CDR3 has 15 amino acids. V was trimmed by 1 base and J by 8 bases, leaving 17 bases between them. CDR3 nucleotide sequence: TGTGCCAGCAGTTTAGGGGTCGGGGGATTGGGCGGCTACACCTTC. It yields the protein CASSLGVGGLGGYTF.